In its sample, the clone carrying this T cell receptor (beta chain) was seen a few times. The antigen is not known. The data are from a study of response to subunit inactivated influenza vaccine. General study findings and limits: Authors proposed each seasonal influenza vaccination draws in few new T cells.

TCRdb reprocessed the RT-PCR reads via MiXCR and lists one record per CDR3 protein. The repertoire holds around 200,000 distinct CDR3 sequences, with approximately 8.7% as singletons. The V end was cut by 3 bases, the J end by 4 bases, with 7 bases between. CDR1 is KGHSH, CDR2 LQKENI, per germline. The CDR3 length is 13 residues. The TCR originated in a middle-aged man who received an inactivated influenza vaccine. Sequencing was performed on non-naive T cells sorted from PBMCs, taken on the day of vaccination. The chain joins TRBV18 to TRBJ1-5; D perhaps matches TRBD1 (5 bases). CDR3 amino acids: CASSPGANQPQHF. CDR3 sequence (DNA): TGTGCCAGCTCACCCGGGGCAAATCAGCCCCAGCATTTT.